The clone carrying this TCR beta chain showed up just a few times. Its antigen is not identified. cDNA molecules, individually, were tagged with unique molecular identifiers. TCRdb re-analysed the 5' RACE reads in MiXCR, keeping a single row per CDR3 protein. This repertoire shows 48,000 or so distinct CDR3 sequences, 6.2% found once; its top ten account for around 7%. The data were obtained in a study of early T cells in non-severe SARS-CoV-2 infection. Turning to the study itself: Sequencing input comprised bulk RNA from unsorted whole blood; chain pairing was not available. Study-level findings and limits: VDJdb matching skewed toward anti-spike CD8 responses, missing private and CD4 specificities.

This CDR3 comprises 15 residues. V was clipped by 6 bases and J by 1 base; unmatched bases: 4. Germline CDR1 is SNHLY and CDR2 is FYNNEI. This sequence originates from an adult who was a healthcare worker with PCR-confirmed SARS-CoV-2 infection or an uninfected control (not recorded which). The chain carries TRBV2 and TRBJ2-3; 10 nucleotides agree with TRBD2. Specimen: whole blood, collected at baseline. The CDR3, as DNA: TGTGCCAGCAGCTCTAGCGGGAGTGGCACAGATACGCAGTATTTT. Protein sequence: CASSSSGSGTDTQYF. Variable domain in full (rest from reference TRBV2 and TRBJ2-3): EPEVTQTPSHQVTQMGQEVILRCVPISNHLYFYWYRQILGQKVEFLVSFYNNEISEKSEIFDDQFSVERPDGSNFTLKIRSTKLEDSAMYFCASSSSGSGTDTQYFGPGTRLTVL.